Listed below are T cell receptor beta chains from one sample, sequenced in a study of CD8 T cells in ankylosing spondylitis. TCRdb passed the 5' RACE reads through MiXCR, listing each CDR3 protein once. The table has nearly 350,000 distinct CDR3 sequences, under 15% seen once. The specimen sequenced was blood, either unsorted or a sorted T cell fraction (not recorded which). These receptors all come from a male donor with ankylosing spondylitis or in good health (not recorded which). CDR3s include the opening cysteine and the closing phenylalanine or tryptophan. D genes are given only for firm matches. The listing skips clone size in some rows; elsewhere it reads once, few, many or a size class.

v_gene: TRBV20-1; j_gene: TRBJ1-5; abundance: few; d_gene: -; CDR3nt: TGCAGTGCAAGGGGGTTAAGCAATCAGCCCCAGCATTTT; CDR3aa: CSARGLSNQPQHF
v_gene: TRBV5-1; j_gene: TRBJ1-3; abundance: few; d_gene: -; CDR3nt: TGCGCCAGCAGCTTGGAGGGCGGAAACACCATATATTTT; CDR3aa: CASSLEGGNTIYF
v_gene: TRBV27; j_gene: TRBJ2-1; abundance: -; d_gene: TRBD2; CDR3nt: TGTGCCAGCAGTTTCCGCGGGGGGCCGGGATACAATGAGCAGTTCTTC; CDR3aa: CASSFRGGPGYNEQFF
v_gene: TRBV15; j_gene: TRBJ1-1; abundance: many; d_gene: -; CDR3nt: TGTGCCACCAGCAGAGGCGGCGCTAACACTGAAGCTTTCTTT; CDR3aa: CATSRGGANTEAFF
v_gene: TRBV3-1; j_gene: TRBJ2-3; abundance: once; d_gene: -; CDR3nt: TGTGCCAGCGCCGCGGCGGGCCCTTGGACAGATACGCAGTATTTT; CDR3aa: CASAAAGPWTDTQYF
v_gene: TRBV11-3; j_gene: TRBJ2-1; abundance: once; d_gene: TRBD2; CDR3nt: TGTGCCAGCAGCTCCCCCGGGGCGGGGGGGCTTCTAGGAGAGCAGTTCTTC; CDR3aa: CASSSPGAGGLLGEQFF
v_gene: TRBV12-3/TRBV12-4; j_gene: TRBJ1-1; abundance: few; d_gene: -; CDR3nt: TGTGCCAGCAGGTTAGAGAGGTTAGGGGGGGACACTGAAGCTTTCTTT; CDR3aa: CASRLERLGGDTEAFF
v_gene: TRBV7-9; j_gene: TRBJ2-7; abundance: -; d_gene: -; CDR3nt: TGTGCCAGCAGCCCGCTACAGGGCTACGAGCAGTACTTC; CDR3aa: CASSPLQGYEQYF
v_gene: TRBV29-1; j_gene: TRBJ2-3; abundance: -; d_gene: -; CDR3nt: TGCAGCGCTGACATCAGCACAGATACGCAGTATTTT; CDR3aa: CSADISTDTQYF
v_gene: TRBV5-1; j_gene: TRBJ2-5; abundance: few; d_gene: -; CDR3nt: TGCGCCAGCAGCTCCAGGCTGGGGGAAAAGACCCAGTACTTC; CDR3aa: CASSSRLGEKTQYF